The entry below describes one T cell receptor beta chain. The junction had 12 bases not matched to a gene; V was cut back by 3 bases and J by 7 bases. CDR3 size: 17 residues. The germline V gene has CDR1 LNHDA and CDR2 SQIVND (reference sequence). Data came from immunoSEQ multiplex PCR; TCRdb stores just in-frame clones and leaves some out. The repertoire holds approximately 70,000 clones, with around 90% as singletons. This sample is drawn from a study of graft-versus-host responses after intestinal transplantation. Study-wide context: Recipients uniformly received anti-thymocyte globulin induction, followed by tacrolimus and steroids for around 3 years.

The source material was bone marrow, sampled 700 to 850 days after intestinal transplantation. The source of this sequence is a human patient who received an intestinal transplant, so some T cells may come from the graft donor. The chain links TRBV19 to TRBJ2-1, with TRBD1 matching 10 bases. As DNA, the CDR3 is TGTGCCAGTAGTATCGTTATTGACAGGGGGCGACTTAATGAGCAGTTCTTC. Its protein product is CASSIVIDRGRLNEQFF.